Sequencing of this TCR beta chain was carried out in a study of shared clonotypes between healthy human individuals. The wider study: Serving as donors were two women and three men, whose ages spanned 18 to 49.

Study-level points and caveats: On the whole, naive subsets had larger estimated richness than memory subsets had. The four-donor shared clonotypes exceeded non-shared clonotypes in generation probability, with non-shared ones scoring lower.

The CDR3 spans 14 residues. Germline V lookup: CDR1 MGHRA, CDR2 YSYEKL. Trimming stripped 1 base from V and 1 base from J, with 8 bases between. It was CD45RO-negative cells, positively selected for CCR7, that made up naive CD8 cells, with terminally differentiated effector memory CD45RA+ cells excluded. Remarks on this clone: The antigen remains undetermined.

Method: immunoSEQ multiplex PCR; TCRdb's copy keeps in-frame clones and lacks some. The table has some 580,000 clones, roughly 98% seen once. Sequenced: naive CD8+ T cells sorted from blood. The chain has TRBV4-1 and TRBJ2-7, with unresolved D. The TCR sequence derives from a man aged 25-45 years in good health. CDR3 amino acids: CASSQVSPSYEQYF. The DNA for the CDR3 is TGCGCCAGCAGCCAAGTGTCCCCTTCCTACGAGCAGTACTTC.